These 31 T cell receptor beta chains originate from one sample sequenced in a study of technical replicates of blood from a handful of donors. Sequencing used immunoSEQ multiplex PCR; TCRdb keeps in-frame clones, though not all of them. The sample lists around 89,000 clones; approximately 93% were seen once. Material for sequencing was T cells isolated from PBMCs. The source of these receptors is a human donor in good health.

The V call is TRBV28, the J call TRBJ2-7; 9 bases agree with TRBD1. Germline V gene sequence: CDR1 MDHEN, CDR2 SYDVKM. CDR3 length: 16 amino acids. J lost 0 bases, V lost 6 bases, and 9 bases had no gene match. The CDR3 nucleotides read TGTGCCAGCAGCAAAGCCGGGACAGGGATCTCCTACGAGCAGTACTTC. It encodes CASSKAGTGISYEQYF. The whole variable domain, remainder taken from reference TRBV28 and TRBJ2-7, is DVKVTQSSRYLVKRTGEKVFLECVQDMDHENMFWYRQDPGLGLRLIYFSYDVKMKEKGDIPEGYSVSREKKERFSLILESASTNQTSMYLCASSKAGTGISYEQYFGPGTRLTVT.

The rearrangement uses TRBV7-9 and TRBJ2-3; no clear D. CDR1 and CDR2 (germline): SEHNR, FQNEAQ (reference sequence). V was trimmed by 2 bases and J by 4 bases, leaving 10 bases between them. This CDR3 region has 14 residues. In DNA, the CDR3 is TGTGCCAGCAGCTTAAGTCTTTCGGCAGATACGCAGTATTTT. Amino acid sequence: CASSLSLSADTQYF.

V and J are TRBV6-5 and TRBJ1-2; the D gene is possibly TRBD1 (5 bases). The CDR3 covers 15 residues. In germline, CDR1 is MNHEY, CDR2 SVGAGI. Trimming took off 4 bases at V and 7 bases at J, with 19 bases between the two ends. The chain's CDR3 is CASSSSDSYLRGYTF. The CDR3 DNA reads TGTGCCAGCAGTTCGTCCGACAGTTACCTCCGTGGCTACACCTTC.

This chain connects TRBV19 to TRBJ1-2; D might be TRBD1 (5 bases). Germline CDR1 and CDR2: LNHDA and SQIVND (reference sequence). Trimming pared 9 bases from V and 2 bases from J, leaving 13 bases between. There are 13 residues in the CDR3. The CDR3 DNA sequence: TGTGCCAGCCTAGACAGTCCCAACTATGGCTACACCTTC. Its translation is CASLDSPNYGYTF.

This clone was counted a single time. The chain has TRBV9 and TRBJ2-1, with D perhaps TRBD1 (6 bases). This CDR3 spans 17 amino acids. Deletions cut 3 bases from V and 10 bases from J, with 26 bases between. Germline V gives CDR1 SGDLS, CDR2 YYNGEE. DNA for the CDR3: TGTGCCAGCAGCGACCACTCCGGGACAAGCCGGGTATACGAGCAGTTCTTC. The encoded protein is CASSDHSGTSRVYEQFF.

CDR3 region: CASKWTGSSYNEQFF. The CDR3 coding sequence is TGCGCCAGTAAATGGACAGGGAGCTCCTACAATGAGCAGTTCTTC. The chain is built from TRBV5-1 and TRBJ2-1; 8 bases map to TRBD1. Germline values: CDR1 SGHRS, CDR2 YFSETQ. CDR3 length equals 15 residues. The J segment lost 0 bases and the V segment lost 8 bases, leaving 7 bases of the junction unmatched.

The chain joins TRBV11-3 to TRBJ2-6; TRBD1 aligns across 8 bases. CDR3 length: 16 residues. V shed 6 bases and J 4 bases; nucleotides not matched to a gene: 8. Germline V gene lookup returns CDR1 SGHNT and CDR2 YENEEA. The CDR3 DNA follows: TGTGCCAGCAGGCCGAAGGACAGGGCGGGGGCCAACGTCCTGACTTTC. The encoded protein is CASRPKDRAGANVLTF.

J is TRBJ2-3 and V is TRBV2, with TRBD1 as a possible D gene (6 bases). Trimming took off 3 bases at V and 2 bases at J, with 12 bases between the two ends. Germline V gene data show CDR1 as SNHLY and CDR2 as FYNNEI. This CDR3 is built from 15 residues. CDR3 sequence: CASSDHRDNTDTQYF. The DNA of the CDR3 is TGTGCCAGCAGTGACCACAGGGATAACACAGATACGCAGTATTTT.

The V gene is TRBV29-1, the J gene TRBJ2-5, with TRBD2 identical over 11 bases. V was clipped by 6 bases and J by 5 bases; unmatched bases: 8. The length of the CDR3 is 14 residues. From germline, CDR1 is SQVTM and CDR2 ANQGSEA. The CDR3 loop reads CSVLAGGPWETQYF. The DNA for the CDR3 is TGCAGCGTATTAGCGGGAGGGCCATGGGAGACCCAGTACTTC.

This clone was counted a single time. The germline gene is not matched at one end of the junction; a read error may be the cause. The J gene is TRBJ1-2, the V gene TRBV5-6, with D perhaps matching TRBD1 (6 bases). CDR1 and CDR2 from the germline V gene are SGHDT and YYEEEE. The CDR3 consists of 13 residues. As DNA, the CDR3 is TGTGCCAGCAGCTTAGGGGGGGACTATAGCTACACCTTC. This encodes CASSLGGDYSYTF.

The genes are TRBV27 and TRBJ2-2; 9 bases fit TRBD2. Germline CDR1 is MNHEY and CDR2 is SMNVEV (reference sequence). The CDR3 loop spans 18 amino acids. The V gene end was trimmed by 5 bases and the J gene end by 4 bases; junction bases not matched to a gene: 14. The CDR3 region is CASSRQHKTSGLTGELFF. DNA for the CDR3: TGTGCCAGCAGTCGACAGCATAAGACTAGCGGCCTCACCGGGGAGCTGTTTTTT.

This rearrangement joins TRBV25-1 to TRBJ2-2, with a weak D call TRBD2 (7 bases). Germline lookup yields CDR1 MGHDK and CDR2 SYGVNS. V shed 5 bases and J shed 13 bases, with 14 bases lying between them. CDR3 length: 12 residues. In DNA, the CDR3 is TGTGCCAGCAGTCAGGCAGGGGAGGGGCTGTTTTTT. This codes for CASSQAGEGLFF.

The chain employs TRBV28 and TRBJ2-7, with D possibly TRBD2 on 5 matching bases. Trimming left V 8 bases short and J 0 bases short, with 17 bases between. The CDR3 has 15 amino acids. The germline V gene encodes CDR1 MDHEN and CDR2 SYDVKM. The CDR3, as DNA: TGTGCCAGCCGGGCGTCACTAGACTACTCCTACGAGCAGTACTTC. Amino acid sequence: CASRASLDYSYEQYF.

The rearrangement uses TRBV27 and TRBJ1-2; 7 bases line up with TRBD1. The CDR3 extends over 13 amino acids. Germline V gene data show CDR1 as MNHEY and CDR2 as SMNVEV (reference sequence). Unmatched junction bases numbered 2, after V lost 3 bases and J lost 4 bases. CDR3 DNA: TGTGCCAGCAGTTTTTACAGGGGCTATGGCTACACCTTC. It specifies CASSFYRGYGYTF.

The chain joins TRBV27 to TRBJ2-1; 7 positions agree with TRBD2. The germline CDR1 and CDR2 sequences are MNHEY and SMNVEV (reference sequence). Trimming at V came to 5 bases and at J to 4 bases, leaving 14 bases not matched to a gene. The CDR3 covers 17 residues. This CDR3 reads CASSLGTTPVGYNEQFF. DNA for the CDR3: TGTGCCAGCAGTCTCGGGACTACGCCCGTGGGATACAATGAGCAGTTCTTC.

The chain uses TRBV2 and TRBJ1-2; 10 bases fit TRBD1. CDR3 length equals 14 residues. V was clipped by 6 bases and J by 8 bases; unmatched bases: 9. The germline CDR1 and CDR2 sequences are SNHLY and FYNNEI. This chain's CDR3 is CASSQDRGSRGYTF. CDR3 nucleotide sequence: TGTGCCAGCAGCCAGGACAGGGGGTCTCGGGGCTACACCTTC.

The rearrangement uses TRBV2 and TRBJ1-2; D possibly corresponds to TRBD1 (6 bases). The germline V gene encodes CDR1 SNHLY and CDR2 FYNNEI. CDR3 length: 13 amino acids. V was shortened by 5 bases and J by 3 bases, with 10 bases between the two germline ends. CDR3 amino acids: CASSYQGYYGYTF. The CDR3 coding sequence is TGTGCCAGCAGTTACCAGGGGTACTATGGCTACACCTTC.

The chain has TRBV5-1 and TRBJ1-2; D unclear. CDR3 length equals 13 residues. The V gene lost 0 bases and the J gene lost 7 bases, with 10 bases spanning the gap. Germline CDR1 SGHRS, CDR2 YFSETQ. CDR3 residues: CASSLEEGSGYTF. The CDR3 region has the DNA TGCGCCAGCAGCTTGGAAGAGGGTTCTGGCTACACCTTC.

The V and J genes are TRBV10-1 and TRBJ1-3, with D perhaps TRBD1 (5 bases). The CDR3 covers 15 residues. Per germline, CDR1 WNHNN and CDR2 SYGVQD (reference sequence). V was clipped by 0 bases and J by 4 bases, with 10 bases between them. The CDR3 DNA reads as TGCGCCAGCAGTGAGTCACGGGGGAGGGGAAACACCATATATTTT. Translating it yields CASSESRGRGNTIYF.

This rearrangement joins TRBV27 to TRBJ1-2; D ambiguous. CDR3 length equals 14 residues. The V gene lost 8 bases and the J gene lost 5 bases, with 18 bases spanning the gap. Germline CDR1 MNHEY, CDR2 SMNVEV (reference sequence). The chain's CDR3 is CASSLALAGYGYTF. The CDR3 coding sequence is TGTGCCAGCTCCCTAGCTTTGGCAGGTTATGGCTACACCTTC.

The CDR3 bases are TGTGCCAGCAGTTTAGGGCGGGGCTACAATGAGCAGTTCTTC. Residues: CASSLGRGYNEQFF. The rearrangement joins TRBV27 to TRBJ2-1, with D possibly being TRBD2 (6 bases). The CDR3 runs 14 residues. The V gene's germline CDR1 is MNHEY and CDR2 SMNVEV (reference sequence). Between the trimmed V and J ends, which lost 2 bases and 3 bases, there was a span of 8 bases.

The table lists this clone with a few counts. The chain combines TRBV15 with TRBJ2-1, with 9 bases identical to TRBD2. The ends lost 0 bases at V and 6 bases at J; junction bases unmatched: 0. Germline-derived CDR1 and CDR2 are LNHNV and YYDKDF (reference sequence). This CDR3 is built from 14 residues. This CDR3 is CATSRETSGNEQFF. The CDR3, as DNA: TGTGCCACCAGCAGAGAGACTAGCGGCAATGAGCAGTTCTTC.

V gene TRBV9 combines with J gene TRBJ2-3; 11 bases match TRBD2. Germline values: CDR1 SGDLS, CDR2 YYNGEE. The CDR3 is made up of 15 amino acids. V shed 3 bases and J 1 base; nucleotides not matched to a gene: 1. In nucleotides, the CDR3 is TGTGCCAGCAGCGCGACTAGCGGGGGCACAGATACGCAGTATTTT. Its translation is CASSATSGGTDTQYF.

The CDR3 spells CASSQDSGPNEQFF. CDR3 in DNA: TGCGCCAGCAGCCAAGATTCAGGCCCCAATGAGCAGTTCTTC. The V call is TRBV4-1, the J call TRBJ2-1; D is uncertain. Trimming removed 0 bases at V and 6 bases at J, with 9 bases between. The CDR3 is 14 residues long. Germline V CDR1 and CDR2: MGHRA, YSYEKL.

This rearrangement joins TRBV27 to TRBJ1-4; TRBD1 might be the D (6 bases). The CDR3 covers 15 residues. Germline CDR1 reads MNHEY; CDR2 reads SMNVEV (reference sequence). V dropped 5 bases and J dropped 7 bases, with 17 bases sitting between them. The CDR3 spells CASSDQGGGTEKLFF. The CDR3 nucleotides are TGTGCCAGCAGTGACCAAGGGGGGGGTACTGAAAAACTGTTTTTT.

This chain links TRBV2 with TRBJ1-6; 10 nucleotides line up with TRBD1. Trimming removed 6 bases from V and 10 bases from J; junction bases left unmatched: 6. The CDR3 totals 14 residues. The germline gives CDR1 SNHLY, CDR2 FYNNEI. The CDR3 nucleotides are TGTGCCAGCAGGCCGGGACAGGGGATCTCACCCCTCCACTTT. Translation: CASRPGQGISPLHF.

The chain joins TRBV27 to TRBJ2-1; 12 nucleotides line up with TRBD2. This CDR3 region has 19 residues. V lost 5 bases, J lost 3 bases, and 14 bases stayed unmatched. The germline V gene has CDR1 MNHEY and CDR2 SMNVEV (reference sequence). The CDR3, as DNA: TGTGCCAGCAGTCCAAGGACTAGCGGGATCCCGGAATTCTACAATGAGCAGTTCTTC. Translation gives CASSPRTSGIPEFYNEQFF.

This clone was seen a few times. The chain links TRBV5-1 to TRBJ1-1, with TRBD1 matching 8 bases. The V gene's germline CDR1 is SGHRS and CDR2 YFSETQ. Germline trimming cut 3 bases from V and 10 bases from J; bases unmatched to any gene: 17. The CDR3 totals 16 residues. CDR3 DNA sequence: TGCGCCAGCAGCTGGGTCGGCGCAGGGGGCCCTGAGGGAGCTTTCTTT. Translating gives CASSWVGAGGPEGAFF.

The V gene is TRBV19, the J gene TRBJ1-2; the D gene is possibly TRBD1 (6 bases). Trimming removed 5 bases from V and 2 bases from J, with 30 bases in between. This CDR3 has 20 residues. The V gene's germline CDR1 is LNHDA and CDR2 SQIVND (reference sequence). The CDR3 sequence: CASSPSGPRDILKGNYGYTF. In DNA, the CDR3 is TGTGCCAGTAGTCCATCCGGTCCCCGGGACATACTAAAGGGGAACTATGGCTACACCTTC.

This chain links TRBV7-3 with TRBJ2-1, with D tentatively TRBD2 (5 bases). V was pared by 2 bases and J by 0 bases, with 17 bases between. The CDR3 is 18 amino acids. Germline CDR1 reads SGHTA; CDR2 reads FQGTGA. For the CDR3, the DNA is TGTGCCAGCAGCTTAGGACTGATGGCCGAGGGCTCCTACAATGAGCAGTTCTTC. Translating gives CASSLGLMAEGSYNEQFF.

The chain is built from TRBV6-5 and TRBJ1-5, with D tentatively TRBD1 (5 bases). The CDR3 runs 16 residues. CDR1 and CDR2 (germline): MNHEY, SVGAGI. The V end was cut by 4 bases, the J end by 1 base, with 14 bases between. In nucleotides, the CDR3 is TGTGCCAGCAGTTCCTGGGCCCGGGGGAGCAATCAGCCCCAGCATTTT. Its protein product is CASSSWARGSNQPQHF.